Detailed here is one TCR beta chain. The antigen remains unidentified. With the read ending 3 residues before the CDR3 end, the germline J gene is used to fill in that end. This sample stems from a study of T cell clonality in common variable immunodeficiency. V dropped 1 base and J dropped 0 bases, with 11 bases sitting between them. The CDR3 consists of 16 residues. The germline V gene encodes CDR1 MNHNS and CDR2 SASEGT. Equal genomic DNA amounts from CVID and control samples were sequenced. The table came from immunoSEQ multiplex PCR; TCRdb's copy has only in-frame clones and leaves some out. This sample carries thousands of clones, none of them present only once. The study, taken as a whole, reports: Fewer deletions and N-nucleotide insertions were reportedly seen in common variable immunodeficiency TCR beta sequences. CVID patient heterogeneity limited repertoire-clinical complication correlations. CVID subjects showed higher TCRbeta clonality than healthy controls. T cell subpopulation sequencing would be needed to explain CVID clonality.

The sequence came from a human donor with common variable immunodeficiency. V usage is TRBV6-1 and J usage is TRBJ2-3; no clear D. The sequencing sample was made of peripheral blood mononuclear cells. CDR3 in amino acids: CASSEDRYSSTDTQYF. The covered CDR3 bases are TGTGCCAGCAGTGAAGACAGATATTCTAGCACAGATACG.